This is a list of T cell receptor beta chains from one sample in a study of shared clonotypes between healthy human individuals. Here immunoSEQ multiplex PCR was the method, and the copy in TCRdb shows in-frame clones only, minus some. The sample lists 2,500,000 or so clones, over 85% occurring once. The sequenced sample consisted of naive CD4+ T cells from PBMCs. The receptors derive from a man between 18 and 35 years old in good health. Some clones in this sample may be carry-over from other donors' samples. Each CDR3 is given with its conserved first and last residue. D genes are given only for firm matches.

cdr3_nt | cdr3_aa | j_call | v_call | d_call
TGCGCCAGCAGCTTAGCGGACCCCGGATCCTACGAGCAGTACTTC | CASSLADPGSYEQYF | TRBJ2-7 | TRBV5-1 | .
TGCGCCAGCAGTGGATCGGCTTCGGCGACCTACGAGCAGTACTTC | CASSGSASATYEQYF | TRBJ2-7 | TRBV10-1 | .
TGCAGCGTTGCAGGGGCCGCAACTAATGAAAAACTGTTTTTT | CSVAGAATNEKLFF | TRBJ1-4 | TRBV29-1 | .
TGTGCCAGCAGCGAACAACCCCTAGGGGGGGTAGGTGAAAAACTGTTTTTT | CASSEQPLGGVGEKLFF | TRBJ1-4 | TRBV9 | .
TGTGCCAGCAGTTTGGACAGTAACTCCTACAATGAGCAGTTCTTC | CASSLDSNSYNEQFF | TRBJ2-1 | TRBV25-1 | .
TGTGCCAGCAGCTTGAGGGCTAGCGGGAGTTTCTCCTACAATGAGCAGTTCTTC | CASSLRASGSFSYNEQFF | TRBJ2-1 | TRBV5-4 | TRBD2
TGTGCCAGCTCACCATTTCAGCGGGGCACAGATACGCAGTATTTT | CASSPFQRGTDTQYF | TRBJ2-3 | TRBV18 | .
TGTGCCAGCAGCTTAGACAGGGGCCCGCCTGATACGCAGTATTTT | CASSLDRGPPDTQYF | TRBJ2-3 | TRBV7-3 | TRBD1
TGTGCCAGCAGACCCAGGGGAGTCAATCAGCCCCAGCATTTT | CASRPRGVNQPQHF | TRBJ1-5 | TRBV7-2 | .
TGTGCCAGCAGACCTTCCAGGACAGCTAACTATGGCTACACCTTC | CASRPSRTANYGYTF | TRBJ1-2 | TRBV6-1 | .
TGTGCCAGCAGCCTACGATTCTACGAGCAGTACTTC | CASSLRFYEQYF | TRBJ2-7 | TRBV5-6 | .
TGTGCCAGCACTTTATCCCGATACCGACAGCCGAGGGGCTACGAGCAGTACTTC | CASTLSRYRQPRGYEQYF | TRBJ2-7 | TRBV28 | .